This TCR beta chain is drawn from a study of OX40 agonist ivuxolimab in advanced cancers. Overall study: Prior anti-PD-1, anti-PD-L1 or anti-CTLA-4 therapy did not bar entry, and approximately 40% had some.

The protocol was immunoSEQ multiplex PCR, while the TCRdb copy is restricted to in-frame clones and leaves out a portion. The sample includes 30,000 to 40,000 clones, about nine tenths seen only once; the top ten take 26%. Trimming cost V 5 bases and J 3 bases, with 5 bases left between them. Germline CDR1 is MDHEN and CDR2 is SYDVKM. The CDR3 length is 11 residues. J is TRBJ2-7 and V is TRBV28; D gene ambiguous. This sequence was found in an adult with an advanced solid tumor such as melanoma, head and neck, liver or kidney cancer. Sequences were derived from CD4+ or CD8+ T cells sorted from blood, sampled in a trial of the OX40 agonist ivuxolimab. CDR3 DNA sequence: TGTGCCAGCAGTCACTACTACGAGCAGTACTTC. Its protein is CASSHYYEQYF.